The 9 T cell receptor beta chains below all came from one sample that was sequenced in a study of shared clonotypes between healthy human individuals. Naive CD8 cells lacked CD45RO, underwent positive selection for CCR7 and left out terminally differentiated effector memory CD45RA+ cells. Measured with immunoSEQ multiplex PCR; TCRdb has only the in-frame clones, and not every one. The table has approximately 2,200,000 clones, approximately 94% seen once. The sequenced material came from naive CD8+ T cells from PBMCs. The receptors come from a young man in good health. Some clones in this sample may be carry-over from other donors' samples.

V gene TRBV7-9 combines with J gene TRBJ2-7; no firm D call. The CDR3 consists of 14 residues. V was pared by 4 bases and J by 3 bases, with 13 bases between. From germline, CDR1 is SEHNR and CDR2 FQNEAQ (reference sequence). CDR3 DNA: TGTGCCAGCAGCTCCCCCTTGGGCGGCTACGAGCAGTACTTC. Residues: CASSSPLGGYEQYF.

A single count supports this clone. The V gene is TRBV29-1, the J gene TRBJ1-1; D is unclear. The V gene's germline CDR1 is SQVTM and CDR2 ANQGSEA. The length of the CDR3 is 14 residues. The V gene lost 0 bases and the J gene lost 6 bases, with 14 bases spanning the gap. The CDR3 is CSVEEYSAFAEAFF. CDR3 sequence (DNA): TGCAGCGTTGAAGAATACAGCGCCTTTGCTGAAGCTTTCTTT.

V and J are TRBV28 and TRBJ2-1; D possibly corresponds to TRBD1 (5 bases). The V gene's germline CDR1 is MDHEN and CDR2 SYDVKM. V lost 5 bases and J 4 bases, leaving 15 bases between the germline ends. This CDR3 spans 15 amino acids. CDR3 in DNA: TGTGCCAGCAGTCCTGGACACAACCTTTACAATGAGCAGTTCTTC. Translated, it gives CASSPGHNLYNEQFF. Together with reference TRBV28 and TRBJ2-1, the CDR3 gives the full variable domain: DVKVTQSSRYLVKRTGEKVFLECVQDMDHENMFWYRQDPGLGLRLIYFSYDVKMKEKGDIPEGYSVSREKKERFSLILESASTNQTSMYLCASSPGHNLYNEQFFGPGTRLTVL.

In nucleotides, the CDR3 is TGTGCCAGCAGCTCGACAAGGGGGGAGACCCAGTACTTC. This sequence encodes CASSSTRGETQYF. The gene calls are TRBV7-9 and TRBJ2-5, with a possible D match to TRBD1 (6 bases). Trimming took 4 bases from V and 5 from J, leaving 11 bases between them. This CDR3 comprises 13 residues. Germline V gene sequence: CDR1 SEHNR, CDR2 FQNEAQ (reference sequence).

The rearrangement uses TRBV27 and TRBJ2-1, with 8 bases lining up with TRBD2. Trimming at V came to 3 bases and at J to 4 bases, leaving 5 bases not matched to a gene. Per the germline V gene, CDR1 is MNHEY and CDR2 is SMNVEV (reference sequence). This CDR3 has 15 amino acids. CDR3 in amino acids: CASSLTSVPYNEQFF. In DNA, the CDR3 is TGTGCCAGCAGTTTGACTAGCGTCCCATACAATGAGCAGTTCTTC.

The rearrangement joins TRBV10-3 to TRBJ2-7; 14 bases are shared with TRBD2. Germline CDR1 reads ENHRY; CDR2 reads SYGVKD. CDR3 length equals 15 residues. The V gene end was trimmed by 6 bases and the J gene end by 5 bases; junction bases not matched to a gene: 6. DNA of the CDR3: TGTGCCATCAGAGGGACTAGCGGGAGTATCGACGAGCAGTACTTC. Translated: CAIRGTSGSIDEQYF.

The V call is TRBV6-6, the J call TRBJ2-3; TRBD2 agrees at 7 bases. Germline CDR1 MNHNY, CDR2 SVGAGI (reference sequence). Germline trimming cut 7 bases from V and 1 base from J; bases unmatched to any gene: 5. The CDR3 length is 14 residues. DNA of the CDR3: TGTGCCAGCAAGCGACGGGAGGGCACAGATACGCAGTATTTT. It yields the protein CASKRREGTDTQYF.

The rearrangement links TRBV9 to TRBJ2-5; possibly TRBD1 for D (6 bases). The CDR3 is 15 residues long. Germline CDR1 and CDR2: SGDLS and YYNGEE. V was shortened by 3 bases and J by 5 bases, with 17 bases between the two germline ends. As DNA, the CDR3 is TGTGCCAGCAGCGCGGGACAAGGGGTGTCGGAGACCCAGTACTTC. Translated: CASSAGQGVSETQYF.

The chain couples TRBV11-2 to TRBJ2-5; 8 bases map to TRBD2. Germline CDR1 reads SGHAT; CDR2 reads FQNNGV. There are 17 residues in the CDR3. The junction had 10 bases not matched to a gene; V was cut back by 0 bases and J by 4 bases. The CDR3 reads CASSLDRGLVMGETQYF. The CDR3 nucleotides are TGTGCCAGCAGCTTAGATCGGGGACTAGTGATGGGAGAGACCCAGTACTTC.